This T cell receptor (beta chain) was observed in a study of spatial heterogeneity in lung cancer. Study-level background: More beta-chain than alpha-chain sequences were consistently detected.

About this clonotype itself: Its antigen remains unknown.

Study-wide findings and caveats: Ubiquitous expanded tumor TCRs appeared in blood more at resection than follow-up.

Time point defined: blood at routine non-recurrence follow-up after resection. In each case, whole RNA from tumor, nontumor lung or frozen PBMC was sequenced unsorted. Each CDR3 protein is one row after TCRdb ran MiXCR on the 5' RACE reads. The repertoire holds roughly 120,000 distinct CDR3 sequences, with under 14% as singletons. Germline CDR1 reads MNHEY; CDR2 reads SVGEGT. V dropped 2 bases and J dropped 9; count of bases not matched to a gene: 13. The CDR3 sequence is 15 residues long. The rearrangement links TRBV6-2 or TRBV6-3 to TRBJ2-7; 7 nucleotides line up with TRBD2. The TCR originated in a female donor with early-stage non-small cell lung cancer. The source was PBMCs, collected at follow-up. The CDR3 sequence: CASSYGPSGGLWQYV. The CDR3 DNA sequence: TGTGCCAGCAGTTACGGCCCTAGCGGAGGGCTATGGCAGTACGTC.